This TCR beta chain originates from a study of cytomegalovirus exposure and HLA in healthy donors. Study-level results: Later analysis associated a missense DCLRE1C variant with TCR beta V- and J-gene trimming. Of the V segments, some could not be distinguished, including TRBV6-2 and TRBV6-3, and were excluded. It was in a later analysis that TCR association rates were seen to vary by HLA locus, highest for DRB1 and lowest for HLA-C.

Worth noting for this clone: Its specificity is unknown.

The PCR had 60 Vbeta and 13 Jbeta primers. Using immunoSEQ multiplex PCR, the repertoire was profiled, and TCRdb retains in-frame clones only, with some absent. The sample lists around 180,000 clones; around 80% were seen once. Germline V CDR1 and CDR2: MNHEY, SMNVEV (reference sequence). V lost 0 bases, J lost 6 bases, and 5 bases lay in between. The CDR3 sequence is 13 residues long. Each donor was healthy, and each was a bone marrow donor. The chain combines TRBV27 with TRBJ2-2; D not certain. This TCR was sampled from a male donor in good health and CMV-seronegative. The sequencing input was PBMCs. The CDR3 DNA sequence: TGTGCCAGCAGTTTATCGGCCTCCGGGGAGCTGTTTTTT. Translated, it gives CASSLSASGELFF.